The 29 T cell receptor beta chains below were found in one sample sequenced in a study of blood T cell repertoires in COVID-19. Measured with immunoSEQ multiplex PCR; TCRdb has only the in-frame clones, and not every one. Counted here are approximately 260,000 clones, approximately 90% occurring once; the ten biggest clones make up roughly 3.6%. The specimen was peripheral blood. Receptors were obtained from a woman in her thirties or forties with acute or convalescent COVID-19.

The CDR3 is CASSLKQLNTEAFF. Written as DNA, the CDR3 is TGTGCCAGCAGCTTAAAACAGTTGAACACTGAAGCTTTCTTT. This chain uses TRBV11-2 with TRBJ1-1, with unresolved D. The CDR3 has 14 amino acids. Germline loops: CDR1 SGHAT, CDR2 FQNNGV. V lost 2 bases and J 0 bases, leaving 7 bases between the germline ends.

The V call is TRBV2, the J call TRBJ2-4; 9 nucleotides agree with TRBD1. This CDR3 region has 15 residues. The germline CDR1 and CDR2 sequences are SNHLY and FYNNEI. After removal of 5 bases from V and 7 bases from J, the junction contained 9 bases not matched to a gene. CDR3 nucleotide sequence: TGTGCCAGCAGTCAAAATCACAGGGGGCAGAACATTCAGTACTTC. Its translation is CASSQNHRGQNIQYF.

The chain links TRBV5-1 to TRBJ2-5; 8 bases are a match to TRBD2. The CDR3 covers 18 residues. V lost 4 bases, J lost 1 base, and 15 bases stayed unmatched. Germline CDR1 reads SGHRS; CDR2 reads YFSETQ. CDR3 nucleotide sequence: TGCGCCAGCAGCCCCCGTGGGCGGGGGGCCCCTGGCCAAGAGACCCAGTACTTC. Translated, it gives CASSPRGRGAPGQETQYF. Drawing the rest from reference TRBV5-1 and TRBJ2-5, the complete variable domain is KAGVTQTPRYLIKTRGQQVTLSCSPISGHRSVSWYQQTPGQGLQFLFEYFSETQRNKGNFPGRFSGRQFSNSRSEMNVSTLELGDSALYLCASSPRGRGAPGQETQYFGPGTRLLVL.

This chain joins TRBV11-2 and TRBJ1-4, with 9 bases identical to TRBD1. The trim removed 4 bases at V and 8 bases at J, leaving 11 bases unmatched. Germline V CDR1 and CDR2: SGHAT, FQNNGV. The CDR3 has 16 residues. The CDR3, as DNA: TGTGCCAGCAGCTCGCTCCGGGACAGGGTTAGGGAAAAACTGTTTTTT. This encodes CASSSLRDRVREKLFF.

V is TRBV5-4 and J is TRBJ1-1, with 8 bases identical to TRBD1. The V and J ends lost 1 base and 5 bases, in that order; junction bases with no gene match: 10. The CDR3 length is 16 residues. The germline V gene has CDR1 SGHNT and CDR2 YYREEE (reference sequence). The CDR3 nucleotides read TGTGCCAGCAGCTTGTCGGCGACAGGGGTGGAGACTGAAGCTTTCTTT. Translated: CASSLSATGVETEAFF.

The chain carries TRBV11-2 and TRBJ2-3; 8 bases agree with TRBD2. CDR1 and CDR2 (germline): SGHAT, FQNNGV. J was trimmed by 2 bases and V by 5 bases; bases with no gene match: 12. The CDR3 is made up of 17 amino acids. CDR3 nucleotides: TGTGCCAGCAGCCCTGATGGAGCGGGGGACCTCACAGATACGCAGTATTTT. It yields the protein CASSPDGAGDLTDTQYF.

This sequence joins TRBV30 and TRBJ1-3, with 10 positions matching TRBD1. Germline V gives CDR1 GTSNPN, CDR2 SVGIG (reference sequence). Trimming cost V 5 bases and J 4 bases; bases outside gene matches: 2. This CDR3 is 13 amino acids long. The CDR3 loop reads CAWGTGAGNTIYF. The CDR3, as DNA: TGTGCCTGGGGGACAGGGGCCGGAAACACCATATATTTT.

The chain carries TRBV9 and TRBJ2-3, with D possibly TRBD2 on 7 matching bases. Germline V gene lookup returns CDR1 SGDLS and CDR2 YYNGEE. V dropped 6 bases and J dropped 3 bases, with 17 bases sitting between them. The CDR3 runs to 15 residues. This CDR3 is CASTRRGGGTDTQYF. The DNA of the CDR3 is TGTGCCAGCACCCGCCGCGGGGGCGGGACAGATACGCAGTATTTT.

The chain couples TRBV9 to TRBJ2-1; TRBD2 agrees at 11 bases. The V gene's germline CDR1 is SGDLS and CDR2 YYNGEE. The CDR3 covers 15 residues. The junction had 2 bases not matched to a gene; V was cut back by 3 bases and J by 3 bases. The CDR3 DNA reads TGTGCCAGCAGCGCACTAGCGGGGGACTACAATGAGCAGTTCTTC. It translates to CASSALAGDYNEQFF.

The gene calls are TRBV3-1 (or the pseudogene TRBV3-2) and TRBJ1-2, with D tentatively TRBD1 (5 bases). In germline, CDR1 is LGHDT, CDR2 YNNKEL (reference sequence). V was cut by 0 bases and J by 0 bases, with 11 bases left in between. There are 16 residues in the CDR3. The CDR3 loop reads CASSQEGEVANYGYTF. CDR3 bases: TGTGCCAGCAGCCAAGAGGGGGAGGTAGCTAACTATGGCTACACCTTC.

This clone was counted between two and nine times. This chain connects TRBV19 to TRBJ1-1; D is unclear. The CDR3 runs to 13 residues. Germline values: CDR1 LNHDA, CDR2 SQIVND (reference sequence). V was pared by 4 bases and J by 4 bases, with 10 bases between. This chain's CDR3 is CASSTQVRTEAFF. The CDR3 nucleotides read TGTGCCAGTAGTACTCAGGTCCGCACTGAAGCTTTCTTT.

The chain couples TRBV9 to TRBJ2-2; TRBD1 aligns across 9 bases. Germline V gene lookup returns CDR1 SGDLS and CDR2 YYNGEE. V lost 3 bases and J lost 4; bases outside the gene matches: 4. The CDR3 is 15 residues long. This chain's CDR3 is CASSADRGGTGELFF. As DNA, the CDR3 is TGTGCCAGCAGCGCGGACAGGGGAGGCACCGGGGAGCTGTTTTTT.

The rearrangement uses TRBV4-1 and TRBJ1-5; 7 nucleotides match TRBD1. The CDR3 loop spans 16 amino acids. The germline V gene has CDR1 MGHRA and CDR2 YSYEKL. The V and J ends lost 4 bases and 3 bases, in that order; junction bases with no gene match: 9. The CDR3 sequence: CASSRGQDVSNQPQHF. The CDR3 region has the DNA TGCGCCAGCAGCCGCGGACAGGACGTTTCCAATCAGCCCCAGCATTTT.

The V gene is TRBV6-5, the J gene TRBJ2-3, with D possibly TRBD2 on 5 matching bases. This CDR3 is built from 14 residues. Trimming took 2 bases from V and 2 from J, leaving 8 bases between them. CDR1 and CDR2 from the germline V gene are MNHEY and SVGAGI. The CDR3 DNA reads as TGTGCCAGCAGTTACCGGGGTGTCACAGATACGCAGTATTTT. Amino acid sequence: CASSYRGVTDTQYF.

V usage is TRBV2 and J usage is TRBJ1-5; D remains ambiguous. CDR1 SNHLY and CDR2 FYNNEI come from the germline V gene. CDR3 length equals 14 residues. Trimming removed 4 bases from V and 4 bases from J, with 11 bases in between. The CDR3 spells CASSGATRNQPQHF. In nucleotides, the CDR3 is TGTGCCAGCAGTGGGGCGACCAGAAATCAGCCCCAGCATTTT.

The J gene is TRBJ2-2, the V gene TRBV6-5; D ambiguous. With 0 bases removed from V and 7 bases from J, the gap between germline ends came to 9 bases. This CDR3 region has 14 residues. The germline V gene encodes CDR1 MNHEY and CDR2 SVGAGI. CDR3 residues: CASSYSRHLGELFF. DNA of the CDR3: TGTGCCAGCAGTTACTCGAGACACCTCGGGGAGCTGTTTTTT.

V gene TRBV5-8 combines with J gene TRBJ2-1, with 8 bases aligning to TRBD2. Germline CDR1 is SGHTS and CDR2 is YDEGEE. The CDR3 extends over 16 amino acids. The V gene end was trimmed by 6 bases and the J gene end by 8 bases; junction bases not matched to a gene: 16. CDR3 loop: CASTLPGLASPYEQFF. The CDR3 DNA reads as TGTGCCAGCACCTTACCCGGACTAGCCTCACCCTATGAGCAGTTCTTC. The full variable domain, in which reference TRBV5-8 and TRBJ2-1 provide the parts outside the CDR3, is EAGVTQSPTHLIKTRGQQATLRCSPISGHTSVYWYQQALGLGLQFLLWYDEGEERNRGNFPPRFSGRQFPNYSSELNVNALELEDSALYLCASTLPGLASPYEQFFGPGTRLTVL.

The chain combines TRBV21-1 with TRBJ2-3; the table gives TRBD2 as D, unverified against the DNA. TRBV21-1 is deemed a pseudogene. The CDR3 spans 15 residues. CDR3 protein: CARNHSGFRVDTQYF. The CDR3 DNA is TGTGCCAGAAACCACTCCGGGTTCCGTGTCGATACGCAGTATTTT.

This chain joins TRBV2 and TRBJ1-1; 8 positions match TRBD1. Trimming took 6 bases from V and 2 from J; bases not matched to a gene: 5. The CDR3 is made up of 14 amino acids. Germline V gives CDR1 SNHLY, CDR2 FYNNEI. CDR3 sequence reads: CASSADRGNTEAFF. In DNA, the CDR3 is TGTGCCAGCAGCGCTGACAGGGGTAACACTGAAGCTTTCTTT.

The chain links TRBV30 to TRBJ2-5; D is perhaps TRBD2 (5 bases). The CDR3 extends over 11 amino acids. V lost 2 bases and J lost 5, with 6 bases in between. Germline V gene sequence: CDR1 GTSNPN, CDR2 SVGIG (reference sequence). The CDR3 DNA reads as TGTGCCTGGAGTACGGGGGAGACCCAGTACTTC. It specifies CAWSTGETQYF.

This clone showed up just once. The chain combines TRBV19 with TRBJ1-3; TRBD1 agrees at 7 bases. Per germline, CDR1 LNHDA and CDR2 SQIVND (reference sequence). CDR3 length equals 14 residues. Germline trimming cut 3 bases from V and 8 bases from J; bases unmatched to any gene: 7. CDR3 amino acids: CASSITGAWDTIYF. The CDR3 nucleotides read TGTGCCAGTAGTATCACAGGGGCCTGGGACACCATATATTTT.

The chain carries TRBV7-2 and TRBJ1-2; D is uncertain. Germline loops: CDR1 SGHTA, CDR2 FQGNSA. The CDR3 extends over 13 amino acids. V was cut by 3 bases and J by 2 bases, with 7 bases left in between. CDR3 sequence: CASSFAGNYGYTF. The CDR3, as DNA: TGTGCCAGCAGCTTCGCGGGGAACTATGGCTACACCTTC. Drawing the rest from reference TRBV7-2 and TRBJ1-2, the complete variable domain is GAGVSQSPSNKVTEKGKDVELRCDPISGHTALYWYRQSLGQGLEFLIYFQGNSAPDKSGLPSDRFSAERTGGSVSTLTIQRTQQEDSAVYLCASSFAGNYGYTFGSGTRLTVV.

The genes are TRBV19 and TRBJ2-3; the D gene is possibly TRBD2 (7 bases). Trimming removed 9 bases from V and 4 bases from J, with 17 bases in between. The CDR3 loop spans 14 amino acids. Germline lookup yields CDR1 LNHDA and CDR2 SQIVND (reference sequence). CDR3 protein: CASERGAYSDTQYF. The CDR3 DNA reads TGTGCCAGCGAACGGGGGGCCTACTCAGATACGCAGTATTTT. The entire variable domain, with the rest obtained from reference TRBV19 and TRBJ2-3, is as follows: DGGITQSPKYLFRKEGQNVTLSCEQNLNHDAMYWYRQDPGQGLRLIYYSQIVNDFQKGDIAEGYSVSREKKESFPLTVTSAQKNPTAFYLCASERGAYSDTQYFGPGTRLTVL.

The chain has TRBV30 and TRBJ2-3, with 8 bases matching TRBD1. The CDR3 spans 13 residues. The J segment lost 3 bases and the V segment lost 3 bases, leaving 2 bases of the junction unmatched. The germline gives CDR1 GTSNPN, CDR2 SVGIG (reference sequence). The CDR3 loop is CAWRGQVTDTQYF. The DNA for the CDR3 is TGTGCCTGGAGGGGACAGGTAACAGATACGCAGTATTTT.

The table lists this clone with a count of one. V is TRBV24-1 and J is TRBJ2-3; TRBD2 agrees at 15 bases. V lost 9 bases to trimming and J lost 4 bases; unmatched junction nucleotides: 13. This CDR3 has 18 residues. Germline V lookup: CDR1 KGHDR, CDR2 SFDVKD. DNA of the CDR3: TGTGCCACCTCCTCGGTAGGGACTAGCGGGGGGTTGGCAGATACGCAGTATTTT. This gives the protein CATSSVGTSGGLADTQYF.

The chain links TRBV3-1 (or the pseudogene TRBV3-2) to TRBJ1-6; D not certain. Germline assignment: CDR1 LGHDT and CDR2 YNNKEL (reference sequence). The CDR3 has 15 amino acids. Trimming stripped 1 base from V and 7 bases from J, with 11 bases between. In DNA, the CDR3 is TGTGCCAGCAGCCAAGCCGGGAACGGGAATTCACCCCTCCACTTT. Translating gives CASSQAGNGNSPLHF.

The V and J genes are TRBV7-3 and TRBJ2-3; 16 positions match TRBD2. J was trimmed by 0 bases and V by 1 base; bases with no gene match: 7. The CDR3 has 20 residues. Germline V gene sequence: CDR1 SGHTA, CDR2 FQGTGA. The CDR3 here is CASSLMPGTSGGASTDTQYF. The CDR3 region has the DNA TGTGCCAGCAGCTTAATGCCAGGGACTAGCGGGGGGGCTAGCACAGATACGCAGTATTTT.

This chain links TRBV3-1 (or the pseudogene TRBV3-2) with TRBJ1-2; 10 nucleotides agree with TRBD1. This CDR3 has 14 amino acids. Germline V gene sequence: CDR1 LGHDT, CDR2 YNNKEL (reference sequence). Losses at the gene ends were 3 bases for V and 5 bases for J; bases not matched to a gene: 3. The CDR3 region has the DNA TGTGCCAGCAGCCAGACAGGGGGCCTTTATGGCTACACCTTC. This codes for CASSQTGGLYGYTF.

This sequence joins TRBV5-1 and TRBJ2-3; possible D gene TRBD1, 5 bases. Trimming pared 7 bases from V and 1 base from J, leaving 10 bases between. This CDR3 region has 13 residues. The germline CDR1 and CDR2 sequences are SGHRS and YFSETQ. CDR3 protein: CASARGGTDTQYF. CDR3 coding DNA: TGCGCCAGCGCTAGGGGCGGCACAGATACGCAGTATTTT.